This TCR beta chain was captured in a study of blood T cell repertoires in COVID-19. Only in-frame clones appear in the TCRdb table, and some are missing; sequencing was by immunoSEQ multiplex PCR. Here the sample spans some 250,000 clones, 80% to 90% being singletons. The source of this sequence is a woman aged 45-65 years who had recovered from COVID-19. The sequencing input was PBMCs or T cells enriched from blood (not recorded which).

CDR3 bases: TGTGCCAGCAGTGACCTCGCGGACAGGGGGCTTCAGCCCCAGCATTTT. The encoded protein is CASSDLADRGLQPQHF. V gene TRBV6-1 combines with J gene TRBJ1-5, with TRBD1 matching over 11 bases. CDR1 MNHNS and CDR2 SASEGT come from the germline V gene. J lost 6 bases, V lost 3 bases, and 7 bases had no gene match. This CDR3 comprises 16 residues.